This TCR beta chain was recorded in a study of blood T cell repertoires in COVID-19. Study as a whole: The origin of the acute and convalescent COVID-19 samples was the United States, Italy and Spain. Sources were T cells, B-cell-depleted T cells, or PBMCs; the material itself was cDNA or gDNA.

The germline CDR1 and CDR2 sequences are SEHNR and FQNEAQ (reference sequence). There are 14 residues in the CDR3. V was trimmed by 5 bases and J by 8 bases, leaving 18 bases between them. Original methodology: Counts of nucleated cells, estimated from reference gene primer amplification, were obtained. Using immunoSEQ multiplex PCR, the repertoire was profiled, and TCRdb retains in-frame clones only, with some absent. The DNA gave D and trimming, while V, J and clone size come from that table. Of approximately 150,000 clones listed, 85% are singletons. The rearrangement uses TRBV7-9 and TRBJ1-1; D possibly corresponds to TRBD1 (6 bases). Sequencing was carried out using peripheral blood. The source is a man aged 40-55 years with acute or convalescent COVID-19. The CDR3 DNA sequence: TGTGCCAGCAGCCCCTCTACCGGGACACAAGAAGCTTTCTTT. Translating gives CASSPSTGTQEAFF.